This T cell receptor beta chain derives from a study of human T cells and chemical hapten exposure. The study, taken as a whole, reports: A positive correlation with patch test score was found for PT1 expanded TCR counts.

This CDR3 comprises 15 residues. In germline, CDR1 is MNHEY, CDR2 SMNVEV (reference sequence). With V trimmed by 0 bases and J by 4 bases, 3 bases remained unmatched. Regarding time point: patch test 1, 2 weeks after DPC sensitization. Noted treatment: therapeutic diphenylcyclopropenone sensitization with weekly scalp DPC. Unique molecular identifiers were attached to individual cDNA molecules within the library. In the authors' workflow: Between roughly 20,000 and 700,000 TCRs appeared in each sample, and the median stood at roughly 100,000. TCRdb reanalysed the RACE reads using MiXCR and keeps one entry per CDR3 protein. TCRdb's processing, not the authors' own work, is the source of the V and J calls. The sample records approximately 400,000 distinct CDR3 sequences, about 4.4% being singletons. The table lists this clonotype with many counts. Its target is unknown.

Sequences were derived from whole blood, sampled in connection with sensitization to the hapten diphenylcyclopropenone (DPC). The clonotype originates from a woman between 45 and 60 years old with alopecia areata. Some clones in this sample may be carry-over from other donors' samples. J is TRBJ2-3 and V is TRBV27, with 8 bases identical to TRBD1. The CDR3 nucleotides read TGTGCCAGCAGTTTATCTACGACAGGGGCAGATACGCAGTATTTT. Its protein is CASSLSTTGADTQYF.